Included here is one T cell receptor (beta chain) sequence, with context. No antigen is known for it. J was trimmed by 2 bases and V by 6 bases; bases with no gene match: 3. The length of the CDR3 is 13 residues. CDR1 and CDR2 from the germline V gene are MNHEY and SVGAGI. This specimen belongs to a study of graft-versus-host responses after intestinal transplantation. TCRdb's copy holds only in-frame clones and misses some; the assay was immunoSEQ multiplex PCR. Among over 70,000 clones listed, less than 90% were seen once. Study-level results: GvH clones detected in recipient marrow included some appearing first in ileum or blood.

The rearrangement joins TRBV6-5 to TRBJ2-7, with 8 bases fitting TRBD1. The sample here was unstimulated CD8+ T cells sorted from spleen or lymph node cells, taken before intestinal transplant. This TCR was sampled from a human donor who received an intestinal transplant. CDR3 DNA: TGTGCCAGCAGAACGACAGGGGCCTACGAGCAGTACTTC. Its protein is CASRTTGAYEQYF.